This T cell receptor (beta chain) emerged from a study of blood T cell repertoires in COVID-19. Study-wide background: The United States, Italy and Spain provided the acute and convalescent COVID-19 samples. PBMCs, B-cell-depleted T cells, or T cells were the source of the cDNA or gDNA that made up the material.

Original data processing: For nucleated cells, counts were estimated from reference gene primer amplification. Sequencing was performed with immunoSEQ multiplex PCR; in TCRdb, only in-frame clones are kept and a portion is missing. V, J and clone size reflect that table, while D and trimming were determined from the DNA. The sample lists some 260,000 clones, over 80% occurring once. In Cohort 3, a recovered donor had either two negative PCRs, clearance, or symptom resolution. Deletions cut 11 bases from V and 1 base from J, with 11 bases between. This CDR3 region has 13 residues. Per germline, CDR1 MDHEN and CDR2 SYDVKM.

Sequenced: PBMCs or T cells enriched from blood (not recorded which). The clonotype comes from a woman aged 18-35 years who had recovered from COVID-19. The genes are TRBV28 and TRBJ2-2; tentative D call: TRBD2 (6 bases). CDR3 protein: CASAGRNTGELFF. The DNA of the CDR3 is TGTGCCTCGGCGGGGAGGAACACCGGGGAGCTGTTTTTT.